Sequencing of this T cell receptor (beta chain) was carried out in a study of T-cell reconstitution after alpha-beta-depleted transplantation in children. Study-wide results and limits: After transplant, at about two months, alpha-beta T cells were reportedly derived from several hundred expanded graft clones. Surviving thymic progenitors and recipient T cells were the source of high TCRbeta diversity at day 60 in some patients. At one year after transplant, newly produced T cells mostly accounted for T-cell counts and diversity.

Trimming cost V 4 bases and J 6 bases; bases outside gene matches: 9. Germline CDR1 SGHKS, CDR2 YYEKEE (reference sequence). CDR3 length: 15 amino acids. Preparing the TCRbeta library involved the use of unique molecular identifiers. MiXCR was run by TCRdb on the PCR reads, yielding one entry per CDR3 protein. This table holds almost 600,000 distinct CDR3 sequences, roughly a quarter found once. This clonotype was observed a few times. The antigen remains undetermined. The clonotype comes from a boy under three years old with Wiskott-Aldrich syndrome, due to receive a stem cell transplant. The chain links TRBV5-5 to TRBJ2-1; TRBD2 agrees at 8 bases. The sequencing used PBMCs, collected before TCRalphabeta/CD19-depleted stem cell transplant. CDR3 DNA: TGTGCCAGCAGCCGAGCGGGAGAGGGTTCCAATGAGCAGTTCTTC. This translates into CASSRAGEGSNEQFF.